These T cell receptor beta chains were read from a single sample in a study of blood T cell repertoires in COVID-19. Measured with immunoSEQ multiplex PCR; TCRdb has only the in-frame clones, and not every one. The sample holds a few hundred thousand clones; roughly four fifths are singletons and the top ten take around 3.1%. Specimen: peripheral blood. The receptors were gathered from a woman under 40 who had recovered from COVID-19. The CDR3 runs from the conserved cysteine through the conserved F or W. The order of the fields is clone size, D gene, J gene, V gene, CDR3 protein, CDR3 DNA. The D gene is left open where the match is weak. Only some rows state a clone size, as once, few, many or a class for expanded clones.

>-|TRBD2|TRBJ2-1|TRBV5-6
CASGDVNRDYYNEQFF
TGTGCCAGCGGCGACGTAAACCGGGACTACTACAATGAGCAGTTCTTC
>-|-|TRBJ2-2|TRBV7-2
CASSYQGRAGELFF
TGTGCCAGCAGCTACCAGGGGAGGGCCGGGGAGCTGTTTTTT
>-|-|TRBJ1-5|TRBV28
CASSSPYGGSNQPQHF
TGTGCCAGCAGTTCCCCTTATGGCGGTAGCAATCAGCCCCAGCATTTT
>-|TRBD1|TRBJ1-4|TRBV3-1/TRBV3-2
CASSQVVGQGAPIGEKLFF
TGTGCCAGCAGCCAAGTCGTCGGACAGGGCGCTCCCATTGGGGAAAAACTGTTTTTT
>-|TRBD2|TRBJ2-2|TRBV5-4
CASSKREVQTGELFF
TGTGCCAGCAGCAAGCGGGAGGTACAAACCGGGGAGCTGTTTTTT
>once|TRBD1|TRBJ2-7|TRBV7-9
CASSLETGAHEQYF
TGTGCCAGCAGCTTAGAGACAGGGGCCCACGAGCAGTACTTC
>-|-|TRBJ1-2|TRBV6-1
CASSDRDNYGYTF
TGTGCCAGCAGTGACAGGGATAACTATGGCTACACCTTC
>once|TRBD2|TRBJ2-7|TRBV27
CASSLLGTSVHEQYF
TGTGCCAGCAGTTTATTGGGGACTAGCGTCCACGAGCAGTACTTC
>-|-|TRBJ1-2|TRBV11-2
CASSLNRDGYTF
TGTGCCAGCAGCTTAAACAGGGATGGCTACACCTTC
>-|TRBD1|TRBJ2-5|TRBV6-5
CASSYSPGGQETQYF
TGTGCCAGCAGTTACTCGCCAGGGGGTCAAGAGACCCAGTACTTC
>-|-|TRBJ2-7|TRBV27
CASSYRTGSSYEQYF
TGTGCCAGCAGTTACCGGACGGGGAGCTCCTACGAGCAGTACTTC
>-|TRBD2|TRBJ2-1|TRBV9
CASSVDEGGGFSGRDNEQFF
TGTGCCAGCAGCGTAGATGAGGGGGGCGGATTTAGCGGGAGGGACAATGAGCAGTTCTTC
>-|TRBD1|TRBJ2-3|TRBV28
CASSFPGTGSTDTQYF
TGTGCCAGCAGTTTCCCCGGGACAGGGAGCACAGATACGCAGTATTTT
>-|TRBD1|TRBJ2-7|TRBV7-9
CASSPRDRATYEQYF
TGTGCCAGCAGCCCACGGGACAGGGCGACTTACGAGCAGTACTTC
>-|TRBD1|TRBJ1-3|TRBV10-3
CAIRTLRDSPGNTIYF
TGTGCCATCAGGACTTTACGGGACAGCCCTGGAAACACCATATATTTT
>-|TRBD1|TRBJ2-7|TRBV3-1/TRBV3-2
CASSQGTGVPSYEQYF
TGTGCCAGCAGCCAAGGGACAGGGGTCCCCTCCTACGAGCAGTACTTC
>few|-|TRBJ2-5|TRBV5-4
CASSPVGETQYF
TGTGCCAGCAGCCCTGTCGGAGAGACCCAGTACTTC
>once|-|TRBJ2-7|TRBV15
CATSRVEGYEQYF
TGTGCCACCAGCAGAGTGGAGGGCTACGAGCAGTACTTC
>-|TRBD1|TRBJ1-1|TRBV30
CAWSPWGQGALNTEAFF
TGTGCCTGGAGCCCCTGGGGACAGGGGGCCCTGAACACTGAAGCTTTCTTT
>-|-|TRBJ2-7|TRBV28
CASISGGIRSEQYF
TGTGCCAGCATATCAGGGGGGATCCGGTCCGAGCAGTACTTC
>-|TRBD2|TRBJ2-2|TRBV6-5
CAARPGLERSGELFF
TGTGCCGCCAGGCCGGGACTAGAGCGTTCCGGGGAGCTGTTTTTT
>-|-|TRBJ2-1|TRBV5-1
CASSSGDSLYNEQFF
TGCGCCAGCAGCTCGGGGGACAGCCTTTACAATGAGCAGTTCTTC
>-|-|TRBJ1-1|TRBV5-1
CASSSPGSQAFF
TGCGCCAGCAGCTCTCCGGGGTCGCAAGCTTTCTTT
>once|-|TRBJ2-3|TRBV30
CAWSVLPGRGLIDTQYF
TGTGCCTGGAGTGTACTCCCAGGCAGGGGTCTAATAGATACGCAGTATTTT
>-|TRBD2|TRBJ2-7|TRBV7-6
CASSSVAPGLVNYEQYF
TGTGCCAGCAGCTCCGTCGCACCGGGACTAGTAAACTACGAGCAGTACTTC
>-|-|TRBJ2-5|TRBV7-6
CASSLGPAGEETQYF
TGTGCCAGCAGCTTGGGTCCAGCAGGGGAAGAGACCCAGTACTTC
>-|TRBD2|TRBJ2-1|TRBV14
CASRPLAGGPAGDNEQFF
TGTGCCAGCAGGCCCCTAGCGGGAGGGCCAGCGGGGGACAATGAGCAGTTCTTC
>-|TRBD1|TRBJ1-4|TRBV10-3
CAISEWTGEKLFF
TGTGCCATCAGTGAGTGGACAGGCGAAAAACTGTTTTTT
>-|TRBD1|TRBJ2-7|TRBV18
CASSFRDRGSYEQYF
TGTGCCAGCTCGTTCCGGGACAGGGGGTCCTACGAGCAGTACTTC
>-|-|TRBJ2-3|TRBV3-1/TRBV3-2
CASSQGQGGIDTQYF
TGTGCCAGCAGCCAAGGGCAGGGAGGAATAGATACGCAGTATTTT
>-|TRBD2|TRBJ2-5|TRBV4-1
CASSQEGAGTSGRGETQYF
TGCGCCAGCAGCCAAGAAGGGGCCGGGACTAGCGGGAGGGGAGAGACCCAGTACTTC
>-|-|TRBJ1-5|TRBV5-1
CASSLDSRNQPQHF
TGCGCCAGCAGCCTCGACAGTCGCAATCAGCCCCAGCATTTT
>-|-|TRBJ1-5|TRBV6-5
CASSPGWDQPQHF
TGTGCCAGCAGTCCAGGGTGGGATCAGCCCCAGCATTTT
>-|TRBD2|TRBJ2-7|TRBV10-1
CASSGGDRGRYEQYF
TGCGCCAGCAGCGGGGGGGATAGGGGAAGGTACGAGCAGTACTTC
>-|-|TRBJ1-1|TRBV7-6
CASRSRGGDTEAFF
TGTGCCAGCAGATCACGGGGAGGGGACACTGAAGCTTTCTTT
>-|TRBD2|TRBJ2-5|TRBV5-1
CASSGQGLAAQETQYF
TGCGCCAGCAGCGGGCAGGGACTAGCGGCCCAAGAGACCCAGTACTTC
>-|TRBD1|TRBJ2-7|TRBV18
CASSLPGQGAYEQYF
TGTGCCAGCTCACTACCGGGACAGGGGGCCTACGAGCAGTACTTC
>-|-|TRBJ1-1|TRBV21-1
CASSSWTGLNTEAFF
TGTGCCAGCAGCTCCTGGACAGGGCTGAACACTGAAGCTTTCTTT
>-|-|TRBJ2-5|TRBV4-2
CASSQNPSLGSQETQYF
TGTGCCAGCAGCCAAAATCCCAGCCTAGGATCGCAAGAGACCCAGTACTTC
>-|TRBD1|TRBJ1-2|TRBV5-4
CASSSHTGGLYGYTF
TGTGCCAGCAGTTCCCACACAGGGGGCCTCTATGGCTACACCTTC
>once|-|TRBJ2-5|TRBV7-9
CASSANSGGTQYF
TGTGCCAGCAGCGCGAATTCTGGCGGGACCCAGTACTTC
>-|-|TRBJ1-2|TRBV9
CASSVEGLTGYTF
TGTGCCAGCAGCGTAGAGGGGCTGACTGGCTACACCTTC
>-|TRBD2|TRBJ2-6|TRBV27
CASTIAYPGLAMYSGANVLTF
TGTGCCAGCACCATAGCTTATCCGGGACTAGCGATGTACTCTGGGGCCAACGTCCTGACTTTC
>few|-|TRBJ1-2|TRBV7-8
CASSLEQGLNYGYTF
TGTGCCAGCAGCTTAGAACAGGGCCTTAACTATGGCTACACCTTC
>-|TRBD2|TRBJ2-7|TRBV6-5
CASSYSGTSFYEQYF
TGTGCCAGCAGTTACTCGGGGACTAGCTTCTACGAGCAGTACTTC